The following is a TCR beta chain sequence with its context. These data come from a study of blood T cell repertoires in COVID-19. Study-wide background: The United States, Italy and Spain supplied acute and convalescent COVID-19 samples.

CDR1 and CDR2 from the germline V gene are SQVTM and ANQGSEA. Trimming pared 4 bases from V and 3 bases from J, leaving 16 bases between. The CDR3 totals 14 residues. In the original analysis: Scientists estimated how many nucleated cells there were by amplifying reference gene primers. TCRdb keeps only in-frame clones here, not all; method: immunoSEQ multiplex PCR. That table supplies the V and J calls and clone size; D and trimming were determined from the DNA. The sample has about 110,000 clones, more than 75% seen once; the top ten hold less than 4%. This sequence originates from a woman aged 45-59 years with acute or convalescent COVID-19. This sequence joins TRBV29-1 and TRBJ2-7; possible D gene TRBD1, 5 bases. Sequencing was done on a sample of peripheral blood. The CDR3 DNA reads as TGCAGCGTTGTTATCCTTCAGGGAAGCTACGAGCAGTACTTC. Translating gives CSVVILQGSYEQYF.